This T cell receptor (beta chain) stems from a study of blood T cell repertoires in COVID-19. The CDR3 runs 16 residues. The V segment lost 1 base and the J segment 2 bases; nucleotides outside the gene matches: 6. Germline CDR1 and CDR2: LGHNA and YSLEER. Per the original data handling: It was from reference gene primer amplification that nucleated cell counts were estimated. TCRdb keeps only in-frame clones here, not all; method: immunoSEQ multiplex PCR. That table is the source of V, J and clone size, and D and trimming were worked out from the DNA. The table shows 280,000 or so clones, with 86% occurring only once.

Source material: peripheral blood. The sequence derives from a woman under 40 who had recovered from COVID-19. This chain connects TRBV4-3 to TRBJ2-3; 7 bases map to TRBD1. CDR3 DNA: TGCGCCAGCAGCCAAGTATGGGACAGTAACACAGATACGCAGTATTTT. Protein sequence: CASSQVWDSNTDTQYF.